The 31 T cell receptor beta chains in this list originate from one sample, sequenced in a study of blood T cell repertoires in COVID-19. Method: immunoSEQ multiplex PCR; TCRdb's copy keeps in-frame clones and lacks some. Of about 260,000 clones listed, around 82% were seen once; the top ten hold roughly 9.4%. The sequenced sample consisted of peripheral blood. These receptors all stem from a woman between 50 and 59 years old who had recovered from COVID-19.

In this sample, this clone turned up once. The chain joins TRBV5-6 to TRBJ2-3; D ambiguous. V lost 2 bases to trimming and J lost 11 bases, with 9 bases between them. CDR1 is SGHDT, CDR2 YYEEEE, per germline. This CDR3 has 11 amino acids. CDR3 coding DNA: TGTGCCAGCAGCTTCACCGCTAGGCAGTATTTT. This gives the protein CASSFTARQYF.

The V call is TRBV9, the J call TRBJ2-5, with D perhaps TRBD2 (5 bases). V lost 4 bases and J 5 bases, leaving 15 bases between the germline ends. Germline V gene sequence: CDR1 SGDLS, CDR2 YYNGEE. This CDR3 has 14 residues. CDR3 residues: CASSPEGIQETQYF. The DNA of the CDR3 is TGTGCCAGCAGCCCCGAGGGCATCCAGGAGACCCAGTACTTC.

J is TRBJ2-5 and V is TRBV11-2, with D possibly being TRBD2 (6 bases). V lost 4 bases and J lost 0, with 9 bases in between. This CDR3 has 14 amino acids. Looked up from germline, CDR1 is SGHAT and CDR2 is FQNNGV. As DNA, the CDR3 is TGTGCCAGCAGCTCTGGGGGGAACCAAGAGACCCAGTACTTC. Its translation is CASSSGGNQETQYF.

This clone was counted between two and nine times. This chain joins TRBV3-1 (or the pseudogene TRBV3-2) and TRBJ1-2, with TRBD1 matching 8 bases. Per the germline V gene, CDR1 is LGHDT and CDR2 is YNNKEL (reference sequence). With V trimmed by 3 bases and J by 8 bases, 11 bases remained unmatched. This CDR3 is 15 amino acids long. CDR3 protein: CASSHDQGQGRGYTF. The CDR3 DNA follows: TGTGCCAGCAGCCATGATCAAGGACAGGGCCGAGGCTACACCTTC.

The CDR3 coding sequence is TGTGCCAGCAGCCAATTCCGGGACAAACAGTACTTC. Encoded protein: CASSQFRDKQYF. The gene calls are TRBV3-1 (or the pseudogene TRBV3-2) and TRBJ2-7; TRBD1 might be the D (6 bases). This CDR3 spans 12 amino acids. Trimming shortened V by 2 bases and J by 10 bases, and 12 bases separated the two germline ends. Germline V CDR1 and CDR2: LGHDT, YNNKEL (reference sequence).

The rearrangement links TRBV6-5 to TRBJ2-1, with 11 bases identical to TRBD1. The length of the CDR3 is 14 residues. The germline V gene has CDR1 MNHEY and CDR2 SVGAGI. The ends lost 6 bases at V and 5 bases at J; junction bases unmatched: 3. The CDR3: CASRGDRGNNEQFF. The CDR3 DNA reads as TGTGCCAGCAGGGGGGACAGGGGGAACAATGAGCAGTTCTTC.

This clone was observed many times. J is TRBJ2-7 and V is TRBV5-1; TRBD2 matches 11 bases. V lost 2 bases to trimming and J lost 3 bases; unmatched junction nucleotides: 7. This CDR3 has 16 residues. Looked up from germline, CDR1 is SGHRS and CDR2 is YFSETQ. The CDR3 nucleotides read TGCGCCAGCAGCTTTGGTGGTGGGACTAGCGGCTACGAGCAGTACTTC. It is translated as CASSFGGGTSGYEQYF.

This chain joins TRBV27 and TRBJ1-1, with D possibly TRBD1 on 5 matching bases. The germline V and J ends were trimmed by 6 bases and 9 bases, with 17 bases remaining between them. The CDR3 has 13 amino acids. CDR1 and CDR2 (germline): MNHEY, SMNVEV (reference sequence). In nucleotides, the CDR3 is TGTGCCAGCAGCTCGTGGGGCGCAGATCAAGCTTTCTTT. Protein product: CASSSWGADQAFF.

V is TRBV6-5 and J is TRBJ1-2; perhaps TRBD1 as D (5 bases). CDR1 is MNHEY and CDR2 is SVGAGI in the germline V gene. Trimming removed 7 bases from V and 6 bases from J, with 21 bases in between. This CDR3 is built from 15 residues. The CDR3 region has the DNA TGTGCCAGCACCTCCCCTGGGGGGGGTTCGCATGGCTACACCTTC. It specifies CASTSPGGGSHGYTF.

This clone was seen only a few times. This sequence joins TRBV28 and TRBJ2-7, with D uncertain. The CDR3 contains 14 residues. Germline V gives CDR1 MDHEN, CDR2 SYDVKM. Deletions cut 2 bases from V and 0 bases from J, with 8 bases between. The CDR3 nucleotides read TGTGCCAGCAGTTTACCCCTAGTCTCCTACGAGCAGTACTTC. Translation: CASSLPLVSYEQYF.

The V call is TRBV11-2, the J call TRBJ2-5; 10 bases agree with TRBD2. Germline CDR1 and CDR2: SGHAT and FQNNGV. V shed 4 bases, J shed 7 bases, and the junction held 12 bases outside the gene matches. This CDR3 is 16 amino acids long. This CDR3 is CASSYAGTSDHWTQYF. The CDR3 DNA sequence: TGTGCCAGCAGCTACGCCGGGACTAGCGACCATTGGACCCAGTACTTC.

This clone was seen only a few times. The chain joins TRBV15 to TRBJ2-1, with 13 bases fitting TRBD2. This CDR3 has 15 amino acids. Per germline, CDR1 LNHNV and CDR2 YYDKDF (reference sequence). The J segment lost 8 bases and the V segment lost 4 bases, leaving 5 bases of the junction unmatched. The CDR3 loop is CATSMGLAGTYEQFF. The CDR3 DNA sequence: TGTGCCACCAGCATGGGACTAGCGGGAACCTATGAGCAGTTCTTC.

The rearrangement links TRBV6-2 or TRBV6-3 to TRBJ2-7; 9 bases are a match to TRBD2. In germline, CDR1 is MNHEY, CDR2 SVGEGT. The CDR3 length is 14 residues. V gave up 0 bases and J gave up 6 bases; unmatched junction bases: 3. Here the CDR3 reads CASSYSLAGPEQYF. CDR3 coding DNA: TGTGCCAGCAGTTACTCGCTAGCGGGACCCGAGCAGTACTTC.

J is TRBJ1-1 and V is TRBV11-2; no clear D gene. V lost 1 base, J lost 7 bases, and 10 bases lay in between. This CDR3 has 13 amino acids. Germline-derived CDR1 and CDR2 are SGHAT and FQNNGV. CDR3 nucleotide sequence: TGTGCCAGCAGCTTAGGGCTCCAGAATGAAGCTTTCTTT. Residues: CASSLGLQNEAFF.

This clone came up a few times. With a much larger clone just one base away, this may be a read error. V and J are TRBV9 and TRBJ2-2; 9 bases are shared with TRBD2. The V gene's germline CDR1 is SGDLS and CDR2 YYNGEE. V dropped 7 bases and J dropped 1; count of bases not matched to a gene: 11. The CDR3 contains 17 residues. CDR3 sequence (DNA): TGTGCCAGCCGCGGGGGGGTGAAAGAACGGAACACCGGGGAGCTGTTTTTT. It codes for CASRGGVKERNTGELFF.

The V gene is TRBV2, the J gene TRBJ2-7, with 7 bases that match TRBD2. This CDR3 contains 15 residues. Germline V CDR1 and CDR2: SNHLY, FYNNEI. The V and J ends lost 4 bases and 3 bases, in that order; junction bases with no gene match: 9. The CDR3 is CASSVERDLIYEQYF. CDR3 sequence (DNA): TGTGCCAGCAGTGTTGAGCGGGACCTGATCTACGAGCAGTACTTC.

This sequence joins TRBV9 and TRBJ2-4; 7 nucleotides match TRBD2. The CDR3 sequence is 14 residues long. CDR1 is SGDLS and CDR2 is YYNGEE in the germline V gene. V was clipped by 2 bases and J by 6 bases; unmatched bases: 5. DNA of the CDR3: TGTGCCAGCAGCGTTTCCTCTAGCGGAAACATTCAGTACTTC. Translating it yields CASSVSSSGNIQYF.

The chain carries TRBV5-6 and TRBJ1-4; D gene ambiguous. The CDR3 is 14 amino acids. Trimming removed 0 bases at V and 7 bases at J, with 10 bases between. The germline V gene encodes CDR1 SGHDT and CDR2 YYEEEE. In DNA, the CDR3 is TGTGCCAGCAGCTTGGGGGCTACCGGTGAAAAACTGTTTTTT. Its protein is CASSLGATGEKLFF.

This rearrangement joins TRBV10-1 to TRBJ2-4; TRBD1 matches 7 bases. From germline, CDR1 is WNHNN and CDR2 SYGVQD (reference sequence). The J segment lost 0 bases and the V segment lost 0 bases, leaving 5 bases of the junction unmatched. The CDR3 loop spans 17 amino acids. The chain's CDR3 is CASSESGGQVAKNIQYF. The CDR3 nucleotides read TGCGCCAGCAGTGAGTCTGGCGGACAGGTAGCCAAAAACATTCAGTACTTC.

The rearrangement uses TRBV4-1 and TRBJ2-2, with D perhaps TRBD2 (6 bases). Trimming shortened V by 4 bases and J by 8 bases, and 20 bases separated the two germline ends. This CDR3 contains 16 residues. Germline V CDR1 and CDR2: MGHRA, YSYEKL. For the CDR3, the DNA is TGCGCCAGCAGCCCCGCCGGAGGGGCCCGTGGGGGGGAGCTGTTTTTT. Its translation: CASSPAGGARGGELFF.

V gene TRBV27 combines with J gene TRBJ2-7, with a tentative D call TRBD1 (6 bases). The CDR3 is 15 amino acids. V was cut by 10 bases and J by 3 bases, with 22 bases left in between. Germline loops: CDR1 MNHEY, CDR2 SMNVEV (reference sequence). For the CDR3, the DNA is TGTGCCACAGACTCTCCGGCAGGACAGAACTACGAGCAGTACTTC. Residues: CATDSPAGQNYEQYF.

The rearrangement uses TRBV13 and TRBJ1-5, with no clear D. Germline V lookup: CDR1 PRHDT, CDR2 FYEKMQ (reference sequence). The V and J ends lost 6 bases and 4 bases respectively, with 7 bases between them. There are 12 residues in the CDR3. CDR3 in DNA: TGTGCCAGCAGGGTCGGGAATCAGCCCCAGCATTTT. Translating gives CASRVGNQPQHF.

The V and J genes are TRBV7-9 and TRBJ1-1; the match to TRBD1 covers 8 bases. The ends lost 5 bases at V and 7 bases at J; junction bases unmatched: 12. Germline-derived CDR1 and CDR2 are SEHNR and FQNEAQ (reference sequence). The CDR3 totals 15 residues. CDR3 loop: CASSLPNQGANEAFF. The CDR3, as DNA: TGTGCCAGCAGCCTCCCTAATCAGGGGGCCAATGAAGCTTTCTTT.

J is TRBJ1-2 and V is TRBV12-3 or TRBV12-4, with D possibly TRBD1 on 5 matching bases. The length of the CDR3 is 13 residues. V was trimmed by 2 bases and J by 4 bases, leaving 8 bases between them. The CDR3 nucleotides are TGTGCCAGCAGTTTACAAGGGGCCTATGGCTACACCTTC. This sequence encodes CASSLQGAYGYTF.

This chain uses TRBV6-5 with TRBJ2-7; 11 bases fit TRBD1. The CDR3 loop spans 14 amino acids. Trimming at V came to 6 bases and at J to 7 bases, leaving 8 bases not matched to a gene. Germline V gene sequence: CDR1 MNHEY, CDR2 SVGAGI. The CDR3 bases are TGTGCCAGCAGCGGGACAGGGGGGGGTTATGAGCAGTACTTC. This encodes CASSGTGGGYEQYF.

The chain couples TRBV21-1 to TRBJ2-7; TRBD1, the table's D call, lacks a check against the DNA. TRBV21-1 is labeled a pseudogene. The CDR3 is 17 residues long. The CDR3 sequence is CASSATGTGDKLYEQYF. As DNA, the CDR3 is TGTGCCAGCAGCGCCACCGGGACAGGGGACAAACTCTACGAGCAGTACTTC.

V usage is TRBV2 and J usage is TRBJ1-3; D is uncertain. Deletions cut 6 bases from V and 0 bases from J, with 6 bases between. The CDR3 extends over 13 amino acids. Germline V gives CDR1 SNHLY, CDR2 FYNNEI. The CDR3, as DNA: TGTGCCAGCAGATCGTACTCTGGAAACACCATATATTTT. Protein product: CASRSYSGNTIYF.

The chain's CDR3 is CATLEGPGTRDRNEQFF. DNA of the CDR3: TGTGCCACTCTGGAGGGTCCCGGGACTAGGGATCGGAATGAGCAGTTCTTC. The chain combines TRBV21-1 with TRBJ2-1; the table's TRBD2 call for D was not verified on the DNA. TRBV21-1 is labeled a pseudogene. There are 17 residues in the CDR3.

The V gene is TRBV5-1, the J gene TRBJ1-2; 9 positions match TRBD1. After removal of 1 base from V and 4 bases from J, the junction contained 2 bases not matched to a gene. CDR3 length equals 14 residues. CDR1 and CDR2 from the germline V gene are SGHRS and YFSETQ. The CDR3 reads CASSLTGGGYGYTF. CDR3 DNA sequence: TGCGCCAGCAGCTTGACAGGGGGCGGCTATGGCTACACCTTC.

This chain connects TRBV19 to TRBJ2-7; 8 bases map to TRBD1. Unmatched junction bases numbered 7, after V lost 9 bases and J lost 0 bases. This CDR3 spans 14 amino acids. Germline values: CDR1 LNHDA, CDR2 SQIVND (reference sequence). The CDR3 nucleotides read TGTGCCAGCTCAAACAGGGGGGACTCCTACGAGCAGTACTTC. Translating it yields CASSNRGDSYEQYF.

The J gene is TRBJ1-2, the V gene TRBV9; D ambiguous. The length of the CDR3 is 13 residues. Per the germline V gene, CDR1 is SGDLS and CDR2 is YYNGEE. V shed 3 bases and J shed 2 bases, with 8 bases lying between them. Here the CDR3 DNA reads TGTGCCAGCAGCGGCGGACTGAACTATGGCTACACCTTC. Residues: CASSGGLNYGYTF.